The sequence of this TCR beta chain was determined in a study of blood T cell repertoires in COVID-19 (dated by TCRdb to the early 2020s). Study-wide context: Samples from collaborators originated in the United States, Italy and Spain and spanned both the acute and convalescent phases of COVID-19. Deeply sampled blood TCRbeta repertoires from subjects exposed to, actively infected with, or recovered from COVID-19 were included in the dataset. The repertoires were made available in a free public database intended to serve as a resource for research on the immune response to SARS-CoV-2. The samples were drawn from two sources: the first 160 participants of the ongoing ImmuneRACE study, and 1,200 or so subjects contributed by 6 global collaborators. A de-identified subject ID, COVID-19 status, age in years and sex were almost always included in the sample metadata. The prospective study material was composed of cDNA or gDNA derived from T cells, B-cell-depleted T cells, or PBMCs. Where available, HLA class I and class II types were taken from metadata supplied by the sample provider and were not determined by assay-based typing. Study-wide findings and limitations: How much clinical and demographic metadata was included differed by source and by participant, and the metadata was provided uncurated.

The immunoSEQ Assay, a bias-controlled multiplex PCR, was used to amplify TCRbeta CDR3 regions from genomic DNA. The authors processed their data as follows. Within the assay, amplification of reference gene primers was used to estimate how many nucleated cells each sample contained. Sequence reads were collapsed and filtered to measure the absolute abundance of every unique TCRbeta CDR3 rearrangement. For each sample, productive Simpson clonality was calculated as the square root of Simpson's diversity index across productive rearrangements. In TCRdb, the immuneACCESS table is reduced to in-frame sequences with V and J assigned. These tables do not hold every clone; where another copy was compared, an unresolved V gene accounts for under half, and the others remain unexplained. V, J and clone size are taken as reported in that table, and D and trimming were inferred from the DNA itself. The sample yields about 330,000 clones; 87% were counted once. Roughly a tenth of the sample lies in the top ten.

Turning to this clone: Its antigen remains undetermined. There are no base qualities to consult, and no much larger clone falls within one base.

At one collaborating source in Seattle, patients were enrolled during active infection and were followed longitudinally through the course of disease. Whole blood was collected in K2EDTA tubes by collaborating institutions according to the institutions' own protocols. For TCRbeta analysis, collaborator samples were shipped as frozen whole blood, as isolated PBMCs, or as DNA extracted from either sample type. According to the germline V gene, CDR1 reads MNHEY and CDR2 reads SVGAGI. V is cut by 8 bases and J by 0 bases, and the space between the germline ends is 10 bases. The CDR3 holds 13 amino acids from the cysteine to the phenylalanine. The retained sequence is limited to the CDR3, 39 bases, with the frame set at the first base.

Recombination joined TRBV6-5 with TRBJ1-2; TRBD1 might be the D gene, on 6 matching bases. The sequencing sample was made of peripheral blood. This clonotype originated in a man aged 25-45 years with COVID-19, enrolled during active disease. The DNA reads as follows: TGTGCCAGCGGACAGCCAACTAACTATGGCTACACCTTC. The encoded protein is CASGQPTNYGYTF.